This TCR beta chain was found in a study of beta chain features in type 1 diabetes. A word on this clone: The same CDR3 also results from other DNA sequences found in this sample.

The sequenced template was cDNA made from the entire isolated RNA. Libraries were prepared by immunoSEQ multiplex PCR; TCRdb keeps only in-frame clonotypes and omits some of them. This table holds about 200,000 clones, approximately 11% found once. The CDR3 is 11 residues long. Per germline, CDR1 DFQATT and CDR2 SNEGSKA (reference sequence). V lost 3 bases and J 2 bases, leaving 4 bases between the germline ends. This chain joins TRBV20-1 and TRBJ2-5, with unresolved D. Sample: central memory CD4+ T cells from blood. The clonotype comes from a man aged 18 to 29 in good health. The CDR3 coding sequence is TGCAGTGCTAGTGGTCAAGAGACCCAGTACTTC. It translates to CSASGQETQYF.